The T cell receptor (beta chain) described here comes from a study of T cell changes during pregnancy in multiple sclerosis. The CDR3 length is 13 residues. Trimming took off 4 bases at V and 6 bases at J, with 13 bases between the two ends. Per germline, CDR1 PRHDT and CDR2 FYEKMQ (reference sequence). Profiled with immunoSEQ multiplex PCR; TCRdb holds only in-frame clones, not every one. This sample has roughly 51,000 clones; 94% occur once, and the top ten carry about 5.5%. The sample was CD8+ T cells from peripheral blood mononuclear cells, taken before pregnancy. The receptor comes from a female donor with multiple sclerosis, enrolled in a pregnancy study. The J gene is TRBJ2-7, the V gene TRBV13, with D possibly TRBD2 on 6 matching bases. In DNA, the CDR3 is TGTGCCAGCAGCTATGGAGGGACTCGCGAGCAGTACTTC. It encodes CASSYGGTREQYF.